This entry is about one T cell receptor beta chain. This sample stems from a study of blood T cell repertoires in COVID-19. The wider study: In each case, the material was cDNA or gDNA derived from T cells, B-cell-depleted T cells, or PBMCs.

Study processing details: Reference gene primer amplification gave nucleated cell count estimates. Repertoires were generated with immunoSEQ multiplex PCR, while TCRdb's copy carries only in-frame clones and drops some. V and J calls and clone size are copied from that table; D and trimming were computed from the DNA. Of 150,000 to 200,000 clones in the sample, 75% to 85% were seen once. CDR3 size: 14 residues. Germline V gene data show CDR1 as SEHNR and CDR2 as FQNEAQ (reference sequence). Trimming took off 0 bases at V and 4 bases at J, with 6 bases between the two ends. The rearrangement links TRBV7-9 to TRBJ1-4; D possibly corresponds to TRBD1 (5 bases). The sequence was collected from a man between 35 and 55 years old who had recovered from COVID-19. Sequencing was performed on PBMCs or T cells enriched from blood (not recorded which). CDR3 sequence (DNA): TGTGCCAGCAGCTTAGCGACAGATAATGAAAAACTGTTTTTT. This translates into CASSLATDNEKLFF. Supplemented by reference TRBV7-9 and TRBJ1-4, the full variable domain reads DTGVSQNPRHKITKRGQNVTFRCDPISEHNRLYWYRQTLGQGPEFLTYFQNEAQLEKSRLLSDRFSAERPKGSFSTLEIQRTEQGDSAMYLCASSLATDNEKLFFGSGTQLSVL.